The sequence of this T cell receptor (beta chain) was determined in a study of OX40 agonist ivuxolimab in advanced cancers. In the study overall: Dose-escalation patients suffered from hepatocellular carcinoma, melanoma, renal cell or head and neck cancer. Study-level results: Circulating CD4+ and CD8+ T cells showed clonal expansion by week 6 at 0.1 to 3.0 mg/kg.

Libraries were prepared by immunoSEQ multiplex PCR; TCRdb keeps only in-frame clonotypes and omits some of them. This sample has about 69,000 clones; 60% to 85% occur once, and the top ten carry under 2.5%. This clone was observed a single time. Its antigen is unknown. The germline gives CDR1 MDHEN, CDR2 SYDVKM. The CDR3 length is 16 residues. V dropped 5 bases and J dropped 0; count of bases not matched to a gene: 5. The sample consisted of CD4+ or CD8+ T cells sorted from blood, taken in a trial of the OX40 agonist ivuxolimab. The source is an adult with an advanced solid tumor such as melanoma, head and neck, liver or kidney cancer. The gene calls are TRBV28 and TRBJ2-4, with 9 bases identical to TRBD2. Here the CDR3 reads CASSQTSGVAKNIQYF. The CDR3 DNA is TGTGCCAGCAGTCAGACTAGCGGAGTAGCCAAAAACATTCAGTACTTC.